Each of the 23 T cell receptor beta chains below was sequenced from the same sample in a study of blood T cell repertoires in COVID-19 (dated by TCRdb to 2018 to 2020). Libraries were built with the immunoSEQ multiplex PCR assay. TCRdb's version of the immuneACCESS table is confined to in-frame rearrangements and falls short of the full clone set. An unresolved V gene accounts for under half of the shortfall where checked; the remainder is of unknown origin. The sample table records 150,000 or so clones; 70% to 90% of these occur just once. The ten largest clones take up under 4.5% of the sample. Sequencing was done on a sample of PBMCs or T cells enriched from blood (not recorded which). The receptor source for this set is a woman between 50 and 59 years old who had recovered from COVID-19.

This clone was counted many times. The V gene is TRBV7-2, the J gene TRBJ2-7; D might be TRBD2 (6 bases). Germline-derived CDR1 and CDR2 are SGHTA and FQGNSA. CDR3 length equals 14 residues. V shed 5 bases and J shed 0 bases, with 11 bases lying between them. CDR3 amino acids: CASSVSGHSYEQYV. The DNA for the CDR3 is TGTGCCAGCAGCGTTAGCGGACACTCCTACGAGCAGTACGTC.

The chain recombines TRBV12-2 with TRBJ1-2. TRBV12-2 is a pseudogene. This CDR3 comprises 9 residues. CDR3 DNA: TGCGCAGGGCGAGGGGGCTACACCTTC. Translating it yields CAGRGGYTF.

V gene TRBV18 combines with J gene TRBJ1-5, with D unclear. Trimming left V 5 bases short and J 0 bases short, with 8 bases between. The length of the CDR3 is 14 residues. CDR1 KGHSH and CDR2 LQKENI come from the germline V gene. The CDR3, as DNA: TGTGCCAGCTCATTGAGCGATAGCAATCAGCCCCAGCATTTT. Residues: CASSLSDSNQPQHF.

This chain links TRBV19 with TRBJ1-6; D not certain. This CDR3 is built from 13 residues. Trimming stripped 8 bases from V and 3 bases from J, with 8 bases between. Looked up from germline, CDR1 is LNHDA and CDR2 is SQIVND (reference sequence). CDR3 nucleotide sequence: TGTGCCAGTCGAGAGGTCTATAATTCACCCCTCCACTTT. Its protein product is CASREVYNSPLHF.

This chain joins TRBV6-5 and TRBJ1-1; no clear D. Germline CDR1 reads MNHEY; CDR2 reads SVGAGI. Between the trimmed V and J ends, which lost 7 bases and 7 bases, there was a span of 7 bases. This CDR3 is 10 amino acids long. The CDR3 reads CASIGIEAFF. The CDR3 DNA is TGTGCCAGCATCGGGATTGAAGCTTTCTTT.

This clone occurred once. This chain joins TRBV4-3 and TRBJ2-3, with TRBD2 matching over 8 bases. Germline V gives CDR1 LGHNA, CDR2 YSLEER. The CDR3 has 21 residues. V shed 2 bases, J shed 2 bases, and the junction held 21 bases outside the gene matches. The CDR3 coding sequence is TGCGCCAGCAGCCAAACAAGAGCGGGAGAGCCCACGGCGACTCCCACAGATACGCAGTATTTT. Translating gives CASSQTRAGEPTATPTDTQYF.

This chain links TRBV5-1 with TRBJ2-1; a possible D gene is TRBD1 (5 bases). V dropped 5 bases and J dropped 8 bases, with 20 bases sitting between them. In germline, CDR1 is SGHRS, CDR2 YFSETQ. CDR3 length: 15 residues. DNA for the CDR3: TGCGCCAGCAGTCAAGTCAGGGCAGCCTTCGATGAGCAGTTCTTC. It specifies CASSQVRAAFDEQFF. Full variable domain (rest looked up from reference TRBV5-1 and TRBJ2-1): KAGVTQTPRYLIKTRGQQVTLSCSPISGHRSVSWYQQTPGQGLQFLFEYFSETQRNKGNFPGRFSGRQFSNSRSEMNVSTLELGDSALYLCASSQVRAAFDEQFFGPGTRLTVL.

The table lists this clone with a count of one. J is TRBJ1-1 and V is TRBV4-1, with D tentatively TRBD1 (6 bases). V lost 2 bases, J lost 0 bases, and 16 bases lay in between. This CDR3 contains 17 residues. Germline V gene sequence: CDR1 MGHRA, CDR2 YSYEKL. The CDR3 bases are TGCGCCAGCAGCCAATTTAGGGCAGGGGCGATGAACACTGAAGCTTTCTTT. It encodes CASSQFRAGAMNTEAFF.

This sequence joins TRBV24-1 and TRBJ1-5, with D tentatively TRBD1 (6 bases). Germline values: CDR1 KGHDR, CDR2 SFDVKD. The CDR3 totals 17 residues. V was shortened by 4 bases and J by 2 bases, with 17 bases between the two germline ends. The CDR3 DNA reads TGTGCCACCAGTGACCGGGGGGCTGGTGTGGGCAATCAGCCCCAGCATTTT. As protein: CATSDRGAGVGNQPQHF.

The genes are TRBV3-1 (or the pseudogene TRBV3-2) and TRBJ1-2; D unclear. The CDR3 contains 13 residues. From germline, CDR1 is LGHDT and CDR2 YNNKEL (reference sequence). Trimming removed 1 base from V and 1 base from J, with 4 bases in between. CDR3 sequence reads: CASSQVSNYGYTF. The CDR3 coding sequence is TGTGCCAGCAGCCAAGTCAGTAACTATGGCTACACCTTC.

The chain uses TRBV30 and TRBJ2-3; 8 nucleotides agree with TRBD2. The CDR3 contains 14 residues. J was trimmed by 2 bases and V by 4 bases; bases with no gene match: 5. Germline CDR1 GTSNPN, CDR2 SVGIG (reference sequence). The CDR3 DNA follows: TGTGCCTGGACTAGCGGGCTCGACACAGATACGCAGTATTTT. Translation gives CAWTSGLDTDTQYF.

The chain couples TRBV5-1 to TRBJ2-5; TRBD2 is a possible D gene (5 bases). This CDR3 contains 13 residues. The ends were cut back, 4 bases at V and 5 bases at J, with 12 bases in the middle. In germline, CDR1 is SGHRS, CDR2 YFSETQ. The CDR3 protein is CASSLPGEETQYF. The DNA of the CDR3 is TGCGCCAGCAGCCTGCCTGGGGAGGAGACCCAGTACTTC. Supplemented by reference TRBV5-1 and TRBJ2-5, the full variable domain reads KAGVTQTPRYLIKTRGQQVTLSCSPISGHRSVSWYQQTPGQGLQFLFEYFSETQRNKGNFPGRFSGRQFSNSRSEMNVSTLELGDSALYLCASSLPGEETQYFGPGTRLLVL.

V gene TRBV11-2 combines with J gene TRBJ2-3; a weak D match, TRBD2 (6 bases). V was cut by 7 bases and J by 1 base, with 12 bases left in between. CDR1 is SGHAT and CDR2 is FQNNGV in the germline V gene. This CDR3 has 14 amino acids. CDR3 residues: CASKAGPGTDTQYF. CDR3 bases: TGTGCCAGCAAGGCGGGACCGGGCACAGATACGCAGTATTTT. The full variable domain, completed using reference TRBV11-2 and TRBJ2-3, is EAGVAQSPRYKIIEKRQSVAFWCNPISGHATLYWYQQILGQGPKLLIQFQNNGVVDDSQLPKDRFSAERLKGVDSTLKIQPAKLEDSAVYLCASKAGPGTDTQYFGPGTRLTVL.

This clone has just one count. The CDR3 loop reads CASSRRENTEAFF. The CDR3 coding sequence is TGTGCCAGCAGCCGCCGGGAGAACACTGAAGCTTTCTTT. V and J are TRBV11-2 and TRBJ1-1; D remains ambiguous. This CDR3 is built from 13 residues. Germline V CDR1 and CDR2: SGHAT, FQNNGV. Trimming cost V 5 bases and J 1 base, with 8 bases left between them.

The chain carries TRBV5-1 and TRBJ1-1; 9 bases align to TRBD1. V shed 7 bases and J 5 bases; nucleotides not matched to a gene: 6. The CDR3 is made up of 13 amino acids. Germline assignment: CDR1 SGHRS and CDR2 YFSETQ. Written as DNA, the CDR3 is TGCGCCAGCTTTGGGACAGGGAAGACTGAAGCTTTCTTT. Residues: CASFGTGKTEAFF.

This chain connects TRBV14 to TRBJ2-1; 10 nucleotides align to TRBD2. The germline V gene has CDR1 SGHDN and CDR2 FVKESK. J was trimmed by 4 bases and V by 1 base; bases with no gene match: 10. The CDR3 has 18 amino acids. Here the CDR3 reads CASSQVMSGRVQYNEQFF. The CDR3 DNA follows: TGTGCCAGCAGCCAAGTGATGAGCGGGAGGGTCCAATACAATGAGCAGTTCTTC.

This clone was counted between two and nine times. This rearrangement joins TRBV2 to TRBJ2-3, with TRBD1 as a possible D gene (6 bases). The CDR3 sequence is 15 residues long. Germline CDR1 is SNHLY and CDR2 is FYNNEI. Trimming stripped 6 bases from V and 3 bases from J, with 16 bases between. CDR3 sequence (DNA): TGTGCCAGCAGGGCCCGGGACAAAGAGACAGATACGCAGTATTTT. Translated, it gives CASRARDKETDTQYF.

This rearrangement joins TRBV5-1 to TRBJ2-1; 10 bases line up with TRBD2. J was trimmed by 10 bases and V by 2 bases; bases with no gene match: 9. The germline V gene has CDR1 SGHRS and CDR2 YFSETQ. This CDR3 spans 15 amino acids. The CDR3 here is CASSLRLAGAGEQFF. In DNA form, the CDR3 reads TGCGCCAGCAGCTTACGGCTAGCGGGGGCGGGGGAGCAGTTCTTC.

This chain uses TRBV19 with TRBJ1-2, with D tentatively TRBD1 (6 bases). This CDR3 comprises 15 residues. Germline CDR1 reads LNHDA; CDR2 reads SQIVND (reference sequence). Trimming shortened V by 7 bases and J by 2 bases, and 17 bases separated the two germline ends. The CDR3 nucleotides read TGTGCCAGTAATAGGGACACCTTGGGGAACTATGGCTACACCTTC. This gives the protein CASNRDTLGNYGYTF.

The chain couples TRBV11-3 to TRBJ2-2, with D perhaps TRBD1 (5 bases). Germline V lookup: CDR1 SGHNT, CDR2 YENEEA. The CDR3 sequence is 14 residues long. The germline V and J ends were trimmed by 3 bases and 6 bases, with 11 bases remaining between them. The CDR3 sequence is CASSFSRVAGELFF. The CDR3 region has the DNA TGTGCCAGCAGCTTCTCCAGGGTCGCCGGGGAGCTGTTTTTT.

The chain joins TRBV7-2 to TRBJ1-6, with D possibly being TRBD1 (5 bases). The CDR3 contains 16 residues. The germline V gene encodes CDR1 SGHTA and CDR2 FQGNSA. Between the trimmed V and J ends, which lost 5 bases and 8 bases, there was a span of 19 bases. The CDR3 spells CASSDRGGGLYSPLHF. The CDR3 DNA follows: TGTGCCAGCAGCGACCGGGGGGGTGGATTATATTCACCCCTCCACTTT.

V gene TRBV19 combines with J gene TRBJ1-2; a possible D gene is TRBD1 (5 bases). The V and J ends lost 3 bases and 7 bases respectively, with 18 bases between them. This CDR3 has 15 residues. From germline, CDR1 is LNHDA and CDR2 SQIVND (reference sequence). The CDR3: CASSIPSAPQGGYTF. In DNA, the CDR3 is TGTGCCAGTAGTATTCCATCCGCGCCCCAGGGTGGCTACACCTTC.

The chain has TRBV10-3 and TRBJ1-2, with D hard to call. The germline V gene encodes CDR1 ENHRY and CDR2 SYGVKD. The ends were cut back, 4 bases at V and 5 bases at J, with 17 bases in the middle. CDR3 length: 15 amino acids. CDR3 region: CAISATASRRYGYTF. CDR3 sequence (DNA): TGTGCCATCAGTGCCACAGCCTCTCGGCGATATGGCTACACCTTC.